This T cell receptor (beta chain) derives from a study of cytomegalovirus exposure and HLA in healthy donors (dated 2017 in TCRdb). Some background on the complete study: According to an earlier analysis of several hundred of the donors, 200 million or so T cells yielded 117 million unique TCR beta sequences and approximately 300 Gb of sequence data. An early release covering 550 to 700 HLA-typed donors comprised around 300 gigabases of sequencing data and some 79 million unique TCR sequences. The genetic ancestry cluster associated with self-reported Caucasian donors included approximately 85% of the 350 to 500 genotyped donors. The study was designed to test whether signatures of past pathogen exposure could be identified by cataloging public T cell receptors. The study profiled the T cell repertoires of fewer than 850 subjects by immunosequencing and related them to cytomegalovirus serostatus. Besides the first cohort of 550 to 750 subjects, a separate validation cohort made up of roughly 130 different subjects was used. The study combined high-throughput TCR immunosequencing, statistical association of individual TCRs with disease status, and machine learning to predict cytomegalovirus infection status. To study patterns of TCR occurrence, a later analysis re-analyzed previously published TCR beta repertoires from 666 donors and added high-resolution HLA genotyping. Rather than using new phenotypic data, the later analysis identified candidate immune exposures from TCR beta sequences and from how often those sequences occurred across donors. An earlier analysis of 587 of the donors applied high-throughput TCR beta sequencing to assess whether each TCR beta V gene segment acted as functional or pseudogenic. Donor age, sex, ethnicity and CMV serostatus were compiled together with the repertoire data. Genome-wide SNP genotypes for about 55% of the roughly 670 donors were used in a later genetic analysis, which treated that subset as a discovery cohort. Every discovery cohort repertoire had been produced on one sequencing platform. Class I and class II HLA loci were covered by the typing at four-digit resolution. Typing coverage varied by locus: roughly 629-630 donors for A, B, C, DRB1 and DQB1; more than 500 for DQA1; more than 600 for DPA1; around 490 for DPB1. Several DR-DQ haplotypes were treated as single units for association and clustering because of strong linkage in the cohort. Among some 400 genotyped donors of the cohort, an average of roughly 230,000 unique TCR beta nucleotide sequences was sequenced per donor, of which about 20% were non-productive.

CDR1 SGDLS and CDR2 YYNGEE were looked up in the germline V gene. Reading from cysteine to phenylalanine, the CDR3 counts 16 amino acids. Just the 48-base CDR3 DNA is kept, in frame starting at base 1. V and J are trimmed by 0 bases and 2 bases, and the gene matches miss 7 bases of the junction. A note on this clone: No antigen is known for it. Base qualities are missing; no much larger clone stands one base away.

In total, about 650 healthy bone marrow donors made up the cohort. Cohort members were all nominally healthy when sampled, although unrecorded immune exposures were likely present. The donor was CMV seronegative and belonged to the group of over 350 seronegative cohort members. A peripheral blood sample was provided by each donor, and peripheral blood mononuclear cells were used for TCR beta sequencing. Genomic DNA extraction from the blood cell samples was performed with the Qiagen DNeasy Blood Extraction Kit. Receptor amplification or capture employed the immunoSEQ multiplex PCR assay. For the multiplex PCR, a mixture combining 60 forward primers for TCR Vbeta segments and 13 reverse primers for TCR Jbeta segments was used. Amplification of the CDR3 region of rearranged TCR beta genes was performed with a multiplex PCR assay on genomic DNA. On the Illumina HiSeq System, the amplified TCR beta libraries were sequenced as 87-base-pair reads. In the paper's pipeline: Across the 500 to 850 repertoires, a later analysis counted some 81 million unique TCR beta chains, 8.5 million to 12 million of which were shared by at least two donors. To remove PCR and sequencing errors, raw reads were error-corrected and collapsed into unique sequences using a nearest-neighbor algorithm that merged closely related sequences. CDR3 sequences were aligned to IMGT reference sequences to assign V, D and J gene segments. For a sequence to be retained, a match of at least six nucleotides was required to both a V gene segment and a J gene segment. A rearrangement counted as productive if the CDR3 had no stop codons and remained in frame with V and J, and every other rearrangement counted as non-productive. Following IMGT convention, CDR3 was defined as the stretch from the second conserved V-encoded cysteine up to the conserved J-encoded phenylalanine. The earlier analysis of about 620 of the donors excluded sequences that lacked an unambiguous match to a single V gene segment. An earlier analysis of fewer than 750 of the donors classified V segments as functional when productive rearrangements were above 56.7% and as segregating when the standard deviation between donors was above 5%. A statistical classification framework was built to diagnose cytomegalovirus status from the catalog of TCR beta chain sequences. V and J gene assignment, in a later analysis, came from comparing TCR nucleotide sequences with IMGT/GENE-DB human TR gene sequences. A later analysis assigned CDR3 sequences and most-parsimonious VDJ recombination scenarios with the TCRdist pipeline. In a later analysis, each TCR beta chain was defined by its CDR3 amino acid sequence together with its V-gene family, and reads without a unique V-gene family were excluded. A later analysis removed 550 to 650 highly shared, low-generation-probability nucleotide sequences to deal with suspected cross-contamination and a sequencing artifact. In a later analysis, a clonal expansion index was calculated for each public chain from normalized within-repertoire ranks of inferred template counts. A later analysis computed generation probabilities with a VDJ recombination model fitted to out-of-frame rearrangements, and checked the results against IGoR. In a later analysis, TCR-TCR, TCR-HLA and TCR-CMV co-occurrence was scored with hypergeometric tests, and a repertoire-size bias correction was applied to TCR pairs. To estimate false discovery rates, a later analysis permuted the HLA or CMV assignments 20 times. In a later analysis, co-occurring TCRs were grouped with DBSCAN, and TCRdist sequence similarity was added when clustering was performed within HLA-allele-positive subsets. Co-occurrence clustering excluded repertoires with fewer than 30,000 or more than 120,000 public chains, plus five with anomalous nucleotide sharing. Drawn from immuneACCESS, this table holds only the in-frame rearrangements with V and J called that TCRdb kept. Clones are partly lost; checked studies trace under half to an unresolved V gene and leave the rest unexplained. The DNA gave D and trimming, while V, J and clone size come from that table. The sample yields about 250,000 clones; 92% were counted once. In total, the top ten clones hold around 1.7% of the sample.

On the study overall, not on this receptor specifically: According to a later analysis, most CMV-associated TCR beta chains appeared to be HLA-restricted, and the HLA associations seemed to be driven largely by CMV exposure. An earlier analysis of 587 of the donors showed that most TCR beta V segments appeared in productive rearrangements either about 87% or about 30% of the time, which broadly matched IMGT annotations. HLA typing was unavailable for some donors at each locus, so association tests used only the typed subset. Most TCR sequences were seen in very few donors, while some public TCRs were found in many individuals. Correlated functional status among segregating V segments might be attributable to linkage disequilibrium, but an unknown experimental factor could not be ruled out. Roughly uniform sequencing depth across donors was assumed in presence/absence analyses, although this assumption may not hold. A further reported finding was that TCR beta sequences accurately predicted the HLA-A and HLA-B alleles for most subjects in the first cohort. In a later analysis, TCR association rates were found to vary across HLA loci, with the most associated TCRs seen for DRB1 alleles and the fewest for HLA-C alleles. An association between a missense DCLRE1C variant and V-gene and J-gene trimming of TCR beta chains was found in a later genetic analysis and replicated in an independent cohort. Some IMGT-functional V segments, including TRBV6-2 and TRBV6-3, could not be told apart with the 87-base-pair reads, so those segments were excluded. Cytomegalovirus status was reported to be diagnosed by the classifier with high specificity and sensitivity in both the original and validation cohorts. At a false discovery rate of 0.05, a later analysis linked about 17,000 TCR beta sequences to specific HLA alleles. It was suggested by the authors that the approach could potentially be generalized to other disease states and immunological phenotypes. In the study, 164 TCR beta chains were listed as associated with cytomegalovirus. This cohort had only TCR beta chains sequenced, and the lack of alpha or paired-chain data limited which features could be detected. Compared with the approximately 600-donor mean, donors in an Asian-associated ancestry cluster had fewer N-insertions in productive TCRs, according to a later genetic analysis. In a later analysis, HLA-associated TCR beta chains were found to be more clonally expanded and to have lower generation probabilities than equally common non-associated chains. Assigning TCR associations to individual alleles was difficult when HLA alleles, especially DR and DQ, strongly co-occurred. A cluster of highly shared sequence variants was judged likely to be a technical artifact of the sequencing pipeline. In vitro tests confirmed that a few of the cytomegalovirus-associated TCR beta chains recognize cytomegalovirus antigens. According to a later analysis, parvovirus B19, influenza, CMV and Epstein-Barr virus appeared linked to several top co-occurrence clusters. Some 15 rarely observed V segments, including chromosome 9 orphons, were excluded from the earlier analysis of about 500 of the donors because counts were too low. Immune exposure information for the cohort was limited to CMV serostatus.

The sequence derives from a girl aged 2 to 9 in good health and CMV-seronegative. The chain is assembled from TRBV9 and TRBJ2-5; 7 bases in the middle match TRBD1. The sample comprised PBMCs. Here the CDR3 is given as CASSVVPGTVQETQYF. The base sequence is TGTGCCAGCAGCGTAGTCCCCGGGACAGTACAAGAGACCCAGTACTTC.